This T cell receptor (beta chain) was found in a study of early T cells in non-severe SARS-CoV-2 infection. This clonotype was observed a few times. The protocol attached unique molecular identifiers to individual cDNA molecules. TCRdb re-called the 5' RACE reads with MiXCR, one entry per CDR3 protein. The sample includes around 50,000 distinct CDR3 sequences, approximately 10% seen only once; the top ten take 9.5% to 13%. Per germline, CDR1 MNHEY and CDR2 SVGAGI. Deletions cut 7 bases from V and 5 bases from J, with 10 bases between. The CDR3 is 12 amino acids. Sample: whole blood. The rearrangement uses TRBV6-5 and TRBJ2-3; D is perhaps TRBD1 (7 bases). This clonotype was obtained from an adult who was a healthcare worker with PCR-confirmed SARS-CoV-2 infection or an uninfected control (not recorded which). The CDR3 loop is CASNQGGDTQYF. The CDR3 nucleotides read TGTGCCAGCAATCAGGGGGGAGATACGCAGTATTTT.